The rows below give T cell receptor beta chains drawn from one sample of a study of OX40 agonist ivuxolimab in advanced cancers. Assay used: immunoSEQ multiplex PCR; TCRdb lists only in-frame clones, some missing. The sample holds about 48,000 clones, about 91% seen once. The starting material was CD4+ or CD8+ T cells sorted from blood, obtained in a trial of the OX40 agonist ivuxolimab. Source of these receptors: an adult with an advanced solid tumor such as melanoma, head and neck, liver or kidney cancer. Each CDR3 is given with its conserved first and last residue. The D gene is left open where the match is weak. Where a row states a size, it is once, few, many or the class of an expanded clone; other rows omit it.

NA,TRBD1,17,TRBV5-4,TRBJ1-1,CASSPPLWDRELTEAFF,TGTGCCAGCAGCCCCCCATTGTGGGACAGGGAACTCACTGAAGCTTTCTTT
NA,NA,11,TRBV18,TRBJ2-7,CASSQGYEQYF,TGTGCCAGCTCACAGGGCTACGAGCAGTACTTC
NA,TRBD2,16,TRBV28,TRBJ2-1,CASSLLAGVSYNEQFF,TGTGCCAGCAGTTTACTAGCGGGGGTCTCCTACAATGAGCAGTTCTTC
NA,TRBD2,15,TRBV27,TRBJ2-1,CASSLSAGVINEQFF,TGTGCCAGCAGTTTATCAGCGGGGGTAATCAATGAGCAGTTCTTC
NA,NA,15,TRBV5-6,TRBJ2-2,CASSSFTFPTGELFF,TGTGCCAGCAGCTCCTTCACCTTTCCCACCGGGGAGCTGTTTTTT
NA,TRBD2,14,TRBV7-9,TRBJ2-7,CASSLTSGSYEQYF,TGTGCCAGCAGCCTGACTAGCGGCTCCTACGAGCAGTACTTC
NA,NA,12,TRBV11-2,TRBJ1-2,CASSLDGGGYTF,TGTGCCAGCAGCTTAGATGGGGGCGGCTACACCTTC
NA,TRBD2,15,TRBV7-9,TRBJ2-7,CASSFFSGRGSEQYF,TGTGCCAGCAGCTTCTTTAGCGGGAGAGGGAGCGAGCAGTACTTC
NA,NA,14,TRBV19,TRBJ1-5,CASSIDSYNQPQHF,TGTGCCAGTAGTATAGACAGCTACAATCAGCCCCAGCATTTT
NA,TRBD1,13,TRBV9,TRBJ1-1,CASGSGGMTEAFF,TGTGCCAGCGGATCAGGGGGCATGACTGAAGCTTTCTTT
NA,NA,14,TRBV4-3,TRBJ2-2,CASSSGPNTGELFF,TGCGCCAGCAGCTCCGGCCCGAACACCGGGGAGCTGTTTTTT
NA,NA,14,TRBV5-1,TRBJ2-7,CASSFYGGGYEQYF,TGCGCCAGCAGCTTTTATGGGGGAGGCTACGAGCAGTACTTC
NA,NA,16,TRBV15,TRBJ1-6,CATSRDREGFNSPLHF,TGTGCCACCAGCAGAGATCGAGAAGGGTTTAATTCACCCCTCCACTTT
medium-sized,TRBD1,15,TRBV13,TRBJ2-7,CASRQGTGTGYEQYF,TGTGCCAGCAGACAGGGGACGGGTACGGGGTACGAGCAGTACTTC
NA,TRBD1,16,TRBV19,TRBJ1-1,CASPPTGGLWDTEAFF,TGTGCCAGTCCCCCAACAGGGGGGCTGTGGGACACTGAAGCTTTCTTT
NA,NA,16,TRBV5-1,TRBJ2-5,CASSLALTGAQETQYF,TGCGCCAGCAGCTTAGCCCTGACGGGGGCCCAAGAGACCCAGTACTTC
few,NA,13,TRBV6-5,TRBJ2-1,CASSRNAYNEQFF,TGTGCCAGCAGCCGGAACGCCTACAATGAGCAGTTCTTC
NA,TRBD2,17,TRBV11-2,TRBJ2-2,CASSHPRGGAGTGELFF,TGTGCCAGCAGCCACCCTCGCGGGGGGGCGGGCACCGGGGAGCTGTTTTTT
NA,NA,13,TRBV6-5,TRBJ2-7,CASTYRLGYEQYF,TGTGCCAGCACCTACCGGCTGGGCTACGAGCAGTACTTC
once,TRBD1,15,TRBV15,TRBJ1-2,CATSRGEQGLYGYTF,TGTGCCACCAGCAGAGGGGAACAGGGGTTATATGGCTACACCTTC
NA,TRBD1,19,TRBV28,TRBJ2-6,CASSPRRWDRSNGANVLTF,TGTGCCAGCAGTCCCCGTCGGTGGGACAGGTCTAATGGGGCCAACGTCCTGACTTTC
NA,NA,13,TRBV27,TRBJ2-2,CASSFIASGELFF,TGTGCCAGCAGCTTTATAGCGTCCGGGGAGCTGTTTTTT
NA,TRBD1,14,TRBV5-6,TRBJ2-5,CASSPGTGEETQYF,TGTGCCAGCAGCCCAGGGACAGGGGAAGAGACCCAGTACTTC
NA,NA,11,TRBV5-1,TRBJ2-1,CASSGNNEQFF,TGCGCCAGCAGCGGTAACAATGAGCAGTTCTTC
once,NA,14,TRBV2,TRBJ2-7,CASSEGDKSYEQYF,TGTGCCAGCAGTGAAGGGGACAAATCCTACGAGCAGTACTTC
NA,NA,12,TRBV11-1,TRBJ1-1,CASSLKGTEAFF,TGTGCCAGCAGCTTAAAGGGAACTGAAGCTTTCTTT
NA,NA,12,TRBV5-4,TRBJ2-7,CASSFSGYEQYF,TGTGCCAGCAGCTTTTCGGGGTACGAGCAGTACTTC
once,NA,12,TRBV7-9,TRBJ2-1,CASSPTYNEQFF,TGTGCCAGCAGCCCCACCTACAATGAGCAGTTCTTC
NA,NA,12,TRBV6-1,TRBJ2-7,CASSEIDYEQYF,TGTGCCAGCAGTGAGATCGATTACGAGCAGTACTTC
NA,NA,14,TRBV7-9,TRBJ2-7,CASSLATSYYEQYF,TGTGCCAGCAGCTTAGCGACATCGTATTACGAGCAGTACTTC
NA,TRBD2,15,TRBV9,TRBJ2-7,CASSAGLADSYEQYF,TGTGCCAGCAGCGCGGGACTAGCGGACTCCTACGAGCAGTACTTC
NA,NA,13,TRBV9,TRBJ1-1,CASSVRGGTEAFF,TGTGCCAGCAGCGTACGCGGTGGCACTGAAGCTTTCTTT
NA,NA,14,TRBV18,TRBJ1-5,CASSPGGGGQPQHF,TGTGCCAGCTCACCAGGGGGGGGCGGTCAGCCCCAGCATTTT
NA,NA,15,TRBV7-6,TRBJ2-1,CASSLLATNNNEQFF,TGTGCCAGCAGCTTACTCGCGACTAACAACAATGAGCAGTTCTTC
NA,TRBD1,14,TRBV9,TRBJ1-2,CASNPGGANYGYTF,TGTGCCAGCAACCCAGGGGGGGCTAACTATGGCTACACCTTC
NA,TRBD2,13,TRBV29-1,TRBJ2-3,CSGSGISTDTQYF,TGCAGTGGTAGCGGGATTAGCACAGATACGCAGTATTTT
once,NA,13,TRBV5-1,TRBJ2-1,CASSFYGGNEQFF,TGCGCCAGCAGCTTCTACGGGGGCAATGAGCAGTTCTTC
few,NA,14,TRBV27,TRBJ1-2,CASSLGGSNYGYTF,TGTGCCAGCAGTTTAGGAGGGTCTAACTATGGCTACACCTTC
few,TRBD1,15,TRBV19,TRBJ1-6,CASSDSMTGSSPLHF,TGTGCCAGTAGCGACTCTATGACAGGGTCTTCACCCCTCCACTTT
NA,NA,14,TRBV11-2,TRBJ1-1,CASSLAGLNTEAFF,TGTGCCAGCAGCTTAGCAGGACTAAACACTGAAGCTTTCTTT
once,TRBD1,15,TRBV9,TRBJ2-7,CASSVGTGLPYEQYF,TGTGCCAGCAGCGTCGGGACAGGCTTGCCCTACGAGCAGTACTTC
NA,NA,16,TRBV19,TRBJ1-5,CASSMEWGAGDQPQHF,TGTGCCAGTAGTATGGAGTGGGGGGCGGGGGATCAGCCCCAGCATTTT
NA,TRBD2,15,TRBV7-8,TRBJ2-1,CASSFTTSGYNEQFF,TGTGCCAGCAGCTTTACGACTAGCGGATACAATGAGCAGTTCTTC
NA,NA,11,TRBV6-1,TRBJ1-1,CASSTNLEAFF,TGTGCCAGCAGTACCAATCTTGAAGCTTTCTTT
NA,NA,14,TRBV7-3,TRBJ2-7,CASSFGGSPYEQYF,TGTGCCAGCAGCTTTGGAGGGAGTCCCTACGAGCAGTACTTC
NA,NA,14,TRBV27,TRBJ1-5,CASSLGTDTQPQHF,TGTGCCAGCAGTTTAGGGACCGACACTCAGCCCCAGCATTTT
NA,NA,12,TRBV19,TRBJ1-5,CASTMGNQPQHF,TGTGCCAGTACGATGGGAAATCAGCCCCAGCATTTT
once,NA,13,TRBV27,TRBJ1-5,CASSFGGDQPQHF,TGTGCCAGCAGTTTCGGGGGGGACCAGCCCCAGCATTTT
NA,NA,17,TRBV28,TRBJ2-2,CASSFKVVLSNTGELFF,TGTGCCAGCAGTTTTAAAGTCGTACTCTCGAACACCGGGGAGCTGTTTTTT
NA,NA,14,TRBV5-1,TRBJ2-7,CASSSGTESYEQYF,TGCGCCAGCAGCTCAGGGACCGAATCCTACGAGCAGTACTTC
few,NA,14,TRBV27,TRBJ1-4,CASSPLGTNEKLFF,TGTGCCAGCAGCCCCCTTGGTACTAATGAAAAACTGTTTTTT
NA,TRBD1,11,TRBV5-5,TRBJ2-1,CASSLTGPQFF,TGTGCCAGCAGCCTGACAGGGCCACAGTTCTTC